This entry features one T cell receptor (beta chain) sequence. Its antigen remains unknown. Other DNA sequences of this sample code for an identical CDR3. The data stem from a study of cytomegalovirus exposure and HLA in healthy donors. Study conclusions and caveats: Available immune exposure information covered CMV serostatus only.

Germline V CDR1 and CDR2: SGHTA, FQGNSA. V gave up 4 bases and J gave up 4 bases, with 2 bases separating them. This CDR3 spans 12 amino acids. PCR primers comprised 60 Vbeta and 13 Jbeta primers. TCRdb's copy holds only in-frame clones and misses some; the assay was immunoSEQ multiplex PCR. The sample comprises about 94,000 clones, nearly 80% of which are singletons, and under 4% rests with the top ten. Sequenced input: PBMCs. The receptor comes from a woman aged 35 to 49 in good health and CMV-seronegative. V is TRBV7-2 and J is TRBJ1-6; unclear D gene. The CDR3 nucleotides read TGTGCCAGCAGCTCATATAATTCACCCCTCCACTTT. Its translation: CASSSYNSPLHF.